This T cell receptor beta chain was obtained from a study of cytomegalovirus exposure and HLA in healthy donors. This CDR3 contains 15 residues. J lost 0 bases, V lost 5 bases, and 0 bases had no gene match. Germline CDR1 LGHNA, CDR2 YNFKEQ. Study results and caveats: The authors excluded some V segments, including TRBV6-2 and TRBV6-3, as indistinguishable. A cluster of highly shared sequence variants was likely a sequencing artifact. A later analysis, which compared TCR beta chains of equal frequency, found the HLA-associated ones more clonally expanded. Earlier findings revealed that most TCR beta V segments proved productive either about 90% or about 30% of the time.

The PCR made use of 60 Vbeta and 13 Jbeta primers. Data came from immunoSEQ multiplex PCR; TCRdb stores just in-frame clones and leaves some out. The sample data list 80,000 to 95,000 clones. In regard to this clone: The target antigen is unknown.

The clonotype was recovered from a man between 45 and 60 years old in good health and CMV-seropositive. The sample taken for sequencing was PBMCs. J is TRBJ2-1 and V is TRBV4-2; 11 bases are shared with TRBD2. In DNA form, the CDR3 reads TGTGCCAGCAGCGGGACTAGCGGCTCCTACAATGAGCAGTTCTTC. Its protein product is CASSGTSGSYNEQFF.